This entry concerns a single T cell receptor beta chain. This sample was taken from a study of T cell changes during pregnancy in multiple sclerosis. Unmatched junction bases numbered 6, after V lost 4 bases and J lost 5 bases. This CDR3 has 13 amino acids. Germline CDR1 reads GTSNPN; CDR2 reads SVGIG (reference sequence). The table came from immunoSEQ multiplex PCR; TCRdb's copy has only in-frame clones and leaves some out. The table records over 50,000 clones, 88% of them present only once. The receptor's source is a female donor with multiple sclerosis, enrolled in a pregnancy study. Sequenced material: peripheral blood, taken in the first trimester of pregnancy. The chain recombines TRBV30 with TRBJ2-5; 8 bases are shared with TRBD1. Here the CDR3 DNA reads TGTGCCTGGACCCACAGGGGGAGGGAGACCCAGTACTTC. Translating it yields CAWTHRGRETQYF.